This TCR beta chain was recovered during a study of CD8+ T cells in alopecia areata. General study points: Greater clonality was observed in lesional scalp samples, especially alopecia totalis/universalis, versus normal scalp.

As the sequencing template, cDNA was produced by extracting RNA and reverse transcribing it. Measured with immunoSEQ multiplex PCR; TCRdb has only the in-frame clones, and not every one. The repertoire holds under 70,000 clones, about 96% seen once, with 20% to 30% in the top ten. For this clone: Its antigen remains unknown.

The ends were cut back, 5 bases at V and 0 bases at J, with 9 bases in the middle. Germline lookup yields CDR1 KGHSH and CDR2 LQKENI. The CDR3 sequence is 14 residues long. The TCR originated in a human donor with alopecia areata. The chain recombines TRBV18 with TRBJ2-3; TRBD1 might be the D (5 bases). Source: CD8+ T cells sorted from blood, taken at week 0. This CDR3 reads CASSSDSSTDTQYF. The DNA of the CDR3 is TGTGCCAGCTCATCAGACAGTAGCACAGATACGCAGTATTTT.